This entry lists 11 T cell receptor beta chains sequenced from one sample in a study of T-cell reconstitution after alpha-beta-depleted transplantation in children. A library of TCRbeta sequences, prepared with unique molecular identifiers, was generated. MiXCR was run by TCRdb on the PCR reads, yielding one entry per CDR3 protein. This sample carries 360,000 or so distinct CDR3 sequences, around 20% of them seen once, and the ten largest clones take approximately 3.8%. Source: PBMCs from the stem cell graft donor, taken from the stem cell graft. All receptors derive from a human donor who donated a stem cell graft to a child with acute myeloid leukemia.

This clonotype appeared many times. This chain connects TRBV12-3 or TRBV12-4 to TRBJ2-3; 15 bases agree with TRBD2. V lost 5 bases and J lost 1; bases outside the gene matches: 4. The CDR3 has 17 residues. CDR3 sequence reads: CASSQGLAGGGTDTQYF. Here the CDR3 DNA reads TGTGCCAGCAGTCAGGGACTAGCGGGAGGTGGCACAGATACGCAGTATTTT.

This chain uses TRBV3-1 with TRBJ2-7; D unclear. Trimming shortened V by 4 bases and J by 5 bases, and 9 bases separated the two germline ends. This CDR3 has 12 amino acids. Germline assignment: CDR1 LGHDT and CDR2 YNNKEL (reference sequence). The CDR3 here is CASSPVGDEQYF. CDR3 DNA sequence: TGTGCCAGCAGCCCGGTCGGCGACGAGCAGTACTTC.

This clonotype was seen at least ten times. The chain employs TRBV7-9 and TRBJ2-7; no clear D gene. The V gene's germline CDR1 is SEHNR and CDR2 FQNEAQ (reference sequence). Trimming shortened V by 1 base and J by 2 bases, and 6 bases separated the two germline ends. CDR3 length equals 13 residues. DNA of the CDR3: TGTGCCAGCAGCTTAGGGGAAACCTACGAGCAGTACTTC. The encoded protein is CASSLGETYEQYF.

CDR3 bases: TGTGCCAGCAGCGTAATGTCGGGGGGAGATACGCAGTATTTT. Amino acids: CASSVMSGGDTQYF. The chain recombines TRBV9 with TRBJ2-3; TRBD2 matches at 7 bases. The CDR3 extends over 14 amino acids. J lost 5 bases, V lost 1 base, and 4 bases had no gene match. Germline values: CDR1 SGDLS, CDR2 YYNGEE.

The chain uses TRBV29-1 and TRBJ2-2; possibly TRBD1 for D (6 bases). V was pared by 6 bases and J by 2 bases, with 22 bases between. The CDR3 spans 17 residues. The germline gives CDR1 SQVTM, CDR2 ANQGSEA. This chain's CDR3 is CSVEYRVGQRNTGELFF. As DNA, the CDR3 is TGCAGCGTGGAATACAGGGTGGGTCAAAGAAACACCGGGGAGCTGTTTTTT.

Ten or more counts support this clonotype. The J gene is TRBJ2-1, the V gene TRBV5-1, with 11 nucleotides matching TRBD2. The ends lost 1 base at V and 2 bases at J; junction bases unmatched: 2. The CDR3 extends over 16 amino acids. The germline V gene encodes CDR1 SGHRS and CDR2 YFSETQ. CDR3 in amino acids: CASSLTSGGTYNEQFF. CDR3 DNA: TGCGCCAGCAGCTTGACTAGCGGGGGAACCTACAATGAGCAGTTCTTC.

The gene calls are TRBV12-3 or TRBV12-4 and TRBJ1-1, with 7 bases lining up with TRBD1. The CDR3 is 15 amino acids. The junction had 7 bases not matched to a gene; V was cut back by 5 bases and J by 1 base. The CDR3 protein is CASSKRTGKNTEAFF. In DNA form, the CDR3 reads TGTGCCAGCAGTAAGAGGACAGGCAAGAACACTGAAGCTTTCTTT.

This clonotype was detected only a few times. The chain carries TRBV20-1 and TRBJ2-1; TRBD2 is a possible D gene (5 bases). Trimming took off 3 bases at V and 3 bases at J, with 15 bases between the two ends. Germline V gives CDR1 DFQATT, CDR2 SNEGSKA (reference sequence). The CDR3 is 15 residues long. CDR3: CSASLLGSIYNEQFF. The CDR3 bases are TGCAGTGCTAGTCTCTTGGGGAGTATCTACAATGAGCAGTTCTTC.

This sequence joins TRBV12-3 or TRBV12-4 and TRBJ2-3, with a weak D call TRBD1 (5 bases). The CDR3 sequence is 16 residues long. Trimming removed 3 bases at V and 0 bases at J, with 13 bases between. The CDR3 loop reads CASSFKTVSSTDTQYF. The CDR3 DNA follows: TGTGCCAGCAGTTTTAAGACAGTCTCTAGCACAGATACGCAGTATTTT.

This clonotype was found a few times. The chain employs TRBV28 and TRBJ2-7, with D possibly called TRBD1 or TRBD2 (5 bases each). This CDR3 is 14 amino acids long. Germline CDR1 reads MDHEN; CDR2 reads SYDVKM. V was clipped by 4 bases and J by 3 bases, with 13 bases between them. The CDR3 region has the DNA TGTGCCAGCAGTTCTCCCGGGACGGACTACGAGCAGTACTTC. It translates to CASSSPGTDYEQYF.

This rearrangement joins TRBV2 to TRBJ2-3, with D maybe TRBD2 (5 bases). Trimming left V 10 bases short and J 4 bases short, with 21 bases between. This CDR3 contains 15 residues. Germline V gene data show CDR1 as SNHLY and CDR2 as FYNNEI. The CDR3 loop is CANQLVLRRADTQYF. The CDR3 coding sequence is TGTGCCAACCAACTAGTTTTGCGTCGCGCAGATACGCAGTATTTT.